This record concerns one T cell receptor (beta chain) sequence. The source of the sample is a study of shared clonotypes between healthy human individuals. This CDR3 is built from 13 residues. Losses at the gene ends were 4 bases for V and 7 bases for J; bases not matched to a gene: 5. CDR1 MNHNS and CDR2 SASEGT come from the germline V gene. Profiling relied on immunoSEQ multiplex PCR, and the TCRdb table lists in-frame clones only, not all of them. The table has around 2.1 million clones, around 95% seen once. This clonotype originated in a man between 18 and 29 years old in good health. Sequenced sample: naive CD4+ T cells sorted from blood. The subset is: CD45RA+ positively selected. This rearrangement joins TRBV6-1 to TRBJ2-7, with TRBD1 identical over 9 bases. The CDR3: CASSVQGAGEQYF. The CDR3 nucleotides are TGTGCCAGCAGTGTACAGGGGGCGGGGGAGCAGTACTTC.